This T cell receptor (beta chain) is drawn from a study of cytomegalovirus exposure and HLA in healthy donors. CDR3 length equals 17 residues. V shed 0 bases and J 7 bases; nucleotides not matched to a gene: 11. Germline V lookup: CDR1 SGHRS, CDR2 YFSETQ. Primers: 60 Vbeta forward and 13 Jbeta reverse. Per the authors' pipeline: In a later analysis, approximately 80 million unique TCR beta chains included roughly 11 million shared by two or more donors. The protocol was immunoSEQ multiplex PCR, while the TCRdb copy is restricted to in-frame clones and leaves out a portion. The DNA gave D and trimming, while V, J and clone size come from that table. Counted here are 100,000 to 150,000 clones, just under 80% occurring once; the ten biggest clones make up 0.95% to 1.4%.

This clonotype originated in a male donor in good health and CMV-seronegative. The sequenced sample was PBMCs. The chain is built from TRBV5-1 and TRBJ2-1; TRBD2 agrees at 9 bases. This CDR3 is CASSLALAGAGGNEQFF. Here the CDR3 DNA reads TGCGCCAGCAGCTTGGCCCTCGCGGGGGCGGGGGGGAATGAGCAGTTCTTC.